This TCR beta chain is from a study of T cells in Graves' hyperthyroidism and ophthalmopathy. Amplification yielded TCR beta CDR3 regions, with RNA transcripts as the source. The TCR CDR3 first-round RT-PCR relied on the HTBI primer set. TCRdb analysed the multiplex PCR reads with MiXCR anew, one entry per CDR3 protein. Of about 640,000 distinct CDR3 sequences in the sample, over 40% were seen once. Germline-derived CDR1 and CDR2 are DFQATT and SNEGSKA (reference sequence). J lost 1 base, V lost 4 bases, and 2 bases had no gene match. There are 13 residues in the CDR3. Clinical symptoms, serum thyroxine and TRAb, thyroid ultrasound and orbital computed tomography were used for the diagnoses. General observations from the study: By a 13 V-J model, ophthalmopathy was set apart from stable hyperthyroidism. Among clonotypes expanded in thyroid above 0.001, most were also found in blood.

With regard to this clonotype: As yet, its antigen is unknown.

The chain couples TRBV20-1 to TRBJ2-5; 8 bases line up with TRBD2. The source of this sequence is an adult man with Graves' disease, either hyperthyroidism or ophthalmopathy (not recorded which). The sequencing sample was made of peripheral blood or thyroid tissue (not recorded which). As DNA, the CDR3 is TGCAGTGCTATTACTAGCGGCCAAGAGACCCAGTACTTC. Translating gives CSAITSGQETQYF.